This TCR beta chain was observed in a study of T cell clonality in common variable immunodeficiency. Study findings and constraints: Reportedly, TCR beta sequences from common variable immunodeficiency showed fewer deletions and N-nucleotide insertions. CVID subjects showed higher TCRbeta clonality than healthy controls.

The method was immunoSEQ multiplex PCR; TCRdb's version includes in-frame clones alone and lacks a portion of them. The sample contains just under 20,000 clones, none occurring once; 2.5% lies in the top ten. This clone came up many times. Its target is unknown. The CVID group had 15 females and some 30 males, mean age roughly 40. Sequencing was done on a sample of peripheral blood mononuclear cells. The clonotype was recovered from a human donor with common variable immunodeficiency.

CDR3 DNA, as far as it was read: TGTGCCAGCAGCCGAGTAAGCGGGAGAATGAATGAG. It encodes CASSRVSGRMNE. The CDR3, in full, reads CASSRVSGRMNEQFF. The chain uses TRBV14 and TRBJ2-1; 8 bases are a match to TRBD2. The read ends 3 residues before the CDR3 terminus; that terminus is restored from the germline J gene. The CDR3 contains 15 residues. The V segment lost 4 bases and the J segment 7 bases; nucleotides outside the gene matches: 9. Per the germline V gene, CDR1 is SGHDN and CDR2 is FVKESK.